This TCR beta chain comes out of a study of T cells in Graves' hyperthyroidism and ophthalmopathy. Study-wide results and limits: Using 13 V-J features, a model discriminated ophthalmopathy from stable hyperthyroidism. The blood repertoire included most of the expanded thyroid clonotypes above 0.001.

Only a few counts were recorded for this clonotype. Its antigen is still unknown. One end of the junction does not line up with germline, which may come from a read error. This CDR3 has 16 residues. Germline lookup yields CDR1 SGHTA and CDR2 FQGTGA. Amplified TCR beta CDR3 regions derived from RNA transcripts. First-round RT-PCR targeting the TCR CDR3 was performed with the HTBI primer set. TCRdb reprocessed the multiplex PCR reads via MiXCR and lists one record per CDR3 protein. The data contain about 840,000 distinct CDR3 sequences, 35% to 40% of them singletons. The chain couples TRBV7-3 to TRBJ1-5; 7 bases fit TRBD1. This clonotype was obtained from a man aged 18 to 30 with Graves' hyperthyroidism. Sequenced: blood. CDR3 sequence reads: CASSQEATGARQPQHF. For the CDR3, the DNA is TGCGCCAGCAGCCAAGAAGCCACAGGGGCGCGACAGCCCCAGCATTTT.